This section outlines one TCR beta chain sequence together with its context. The method was immunoSEQ multiplex PCR; TCRdb's version includes in-frame clones alone and lacks a portion of them. Among under 65,000 clones, 75% to 90% were seen once, and the ten largest hold roughly 5.1%. The data originate from a study of technical replicates of blood from a few donors. Germline loops: CDR1 SGHKS, CDR2 YYEKEE (reference sequence). V was cut by 3 bases and J by 0 bases, with 9 bases left in between. There are 14 residues in the CDR3. The J gene is TRBJ1-1, the V gene TRBV5-5; D might be TRBD1 (5 bases). This clonotype was obtained from a human donor in good health. Some clones in this sample may be carry-over from other donors' samples. Sequenced material: PBMCs. The CDR3 spells CASSSLGVNTEAFF. In nucleotides, the CDR3 is TGTGCCAGCAGCTCCCTAGGGGTGAACACTGAAGCTTTCTTT. Supplemented by reference TRBV5-5 and TRBJ1-1, the full variable domain reads DAGVTQSPTHLIKTRGQQVTLRCSPISGHKSVSWYQQVLGQGPQFIFQYYEKEERGRGNFPDRFSARQFPNYSSELNVNALLLGDSALYLCASSSLGVNTEAFFGQGTRLTVV.